The 7 T cell receptor beta chains presented below share a single source sample, sequenced in a study of T cell responses to AZD1222 COVID-19 vaccine. Clones were sequenced by immunoSEQ multiplex PCR, and TCRdb holds only the in-frame ones, with some missing. Of roughly 150,000 clones in the sample, 92% are singletons; the top ten hold roughly 3.4%. Sequencing used peripheral blood, obtained 28 days after the second AZD1222 dose. The source is an adult who received the AZD1222 COVID-19 vaccine.

The V gene is TRBV12-3 or TRBV12-4, the J gene TRBJ2-4; D remains ambiguous. CDR3 length: 12 residues. V gave up 3 bases and J gave up 8 bases, with 8 bases separating them. CDR3 coding DNA: TGTGCCAGCAGTTTCCGTGGGGACATTCAGTACTTC. Residues: CASSFRGDIQYF.

The V call is TRBV2, the J call TRBJ2-7; 9 bases line up with TRBD2. The CDR3 runs 14 residues. Germline V gives CDR1 SNHLY, CDR2 FYNNEI. Trimming at V came to 7 bases and at J to 0 bases, leaving 4 bases not matched to a gene. The chain's CDR3 is CASIFSGSSYEQYF. The CDR3 DNA reads as TGTGCCAGCATCTTTAGCGGGAGCTCCTACGAGCAGTACTTC.

V gene TRBV11-3 combines with J gene TRBJ2-5; D may correspond to TRBD1 or TRBD2 (5 bases each). Germline CDR1 SGHNT, CDR2 YENEEA. V lost 4 bases, J lost 5 bases, and 17 bases lay in between. The length of the CDR3 is 15 residues. The CDR3 DNA sequence: TGTGCCAGCAGCTCCAACCCGGGACCCAGGGAGACCCAGTACTTC. Protein: CASSSNPGPRETQYF. Supplemented by reference TRBV11-3 and TRBJ2-5, the full variable domain reads EAGVVQSPRYKIIEKKQPVAFWCNPISGHNTLYWYLQNLGQGPELLIRYENEEAVDDSQLPKDRFSAERLKGVDSTLKIQPAELGDSAVYLCASSSNPGPRETQYFGPGTRLLVL.

The rearrangement links TRBV7-3 to TRBJ2-3; 9 nucleotides align to TRBD2. This CDR3 has 15 amino acids. The ends lost 6 bases at V and 0 bases at J; junction bases unmatched: 4. CDR1 and CDR2 from the germline V gene are SGHTA and FQGTGA. CDR3 DNA sequence: TGTGCCAGCAGACCAGGACTAGCGAGCACAGATACGCAGTATTTT. Translation gives CASRPGLASTDTQYF.

The chain carries TRBV28 and TRBJ1-1, with D hard to call. CDR3 length equals 12 residues. Germline loops: CDR1 MDHEN, CDR2 SYDVKM. V was pared by 5 bases and J by 6 bases, with 10 bases between. CDR3 coding DNA: TGTGCCAGCAGTCTACAAGGCGCTGAAGCTTTCTTT. It is translated as CASSLQGAEAFF.

The chain employs TRBV27 and TRBJ2-1, with 8 bases that match TRBD1. The V and J ends lost 6 bases and 9 bases, in that order; junction bases with no gene match: 4. The germline V gene encodes CDR1 MNHEY and CDR2 SMNVEV (reference sequence). The CDR3 totals 12 residues. CDR3 sequence (DNA): TGTGCCAGCAGCAGGGGGCAGGGTGAGCAGTTCTTC. This gives the protein CASSRGQGEQFF.

V usage is TRBV5-1 and J usage is TRBJ1-2; possibly TRBD1 for D (6 bases). The V end lost 4 bases, the J end lost 4 bases, and 8 bases lay between the germline ends. Germline values: CDR1 SGHRS, CDR2 YFSETQ. The CDR3 totals 12 residues. The CDR3 sequence is CASSQGGYGYTF. The CDR3 nucleotides read TGCGCCAGCAGCCAAGGGGGCTATGGCTACACCTTC. Combining the CDR3 with reference TRBV5-1 and TRBJ1-2 gives the whole variable domain KAGVTQTPRYLIKTRGQQVTLSCSPISGHRSVSWYQQTPGQGLQFLFEYFSETQRNKGNFPGRFSGRQFSNSRSEMNVSTLELGDSALYLCASSQGGYGYTFGSGTRLTVV.